A selection of T cell receptor beta chains follows, all from one sample in a study of a mutant IDH1 vaccine in newly diagnosed glioma. Some clones are missing from TCRdb's copy, which holds only in-frame ones; the method was immunoSEQ multiplex PCR. Among tens of thousands of clones listed, around 83% were seen once. What these receptors recognize is not known. This specimen was PBMCs, taken from a glioma patient whose treatment included an IDH1 peptide vaccine. All receptors derive from a woman between 45 and 65 years old with glioma. The CDR3 runs from the conserved cysteine through the conserved F or W. Each record gives: clone size, D gene, V gene, J gene, CDR3 protein, CDR3 DNA. The D gene is left open where the match is weak. Where a row states a size, it is once, few, many or the class of an expanded clone; other rows omit it.

clone_size: medium-sized; d_call: NA; v_call: TRBV27; j_call: TRBJ1-5; cdr3_aa: CASSPRATGSQPQHF; cdr3_nt: TGTGCCAGCAGTCCACGGGCTACAGGGAGCCAGCCCCAGCATTTT
clone_size: NA; d_call: NA; v_call: TRBV5-1; j_call: TRBJ2-3; cdr3_aa: CASTVRGLTNTQYF; cdr3_nt: TGCGCCAGCACCGTGAGAGGCCTTACGAATACGCAGTATTTT
clone_size: NA; d_call: NA; v_call: TRBV18; j_call: TRBJ2-7; cdr3_aa: CASSLDTKEQYF; cdr3_nt: TGTGCCAGCTCACTCGACACCAAGGAGCAGTACTTC
clone_size: NA; d_call: NA; v_call: TRBV7-2; j_call: TRBJ2-5; cdr3_aa: CASSLGLEAGMQETQYF; cdr3_nt: TGTGCCAGCAGCTTAGGACTGGAAGCTGGGATGCAAGAGACCCAGTACTTC
clone_size: NA; d_call: TRBD1; v_call: TRBV30; j_call: TRBJ1-6; cdr3_aa: CAWIFGGTVNSPLHF; cdr3_nt: TGTGCCTGGATCTTCGGGGGGACAGTCAATTCACCCCTCCACTTT
clone_size: NA; d_call: NA; v_call: TRBV5-1; j_call: TRBJ1-5; cdr3_aa: CASSLDSGNQPQHF; cdr3_nt: TGCGCCAGCAGCTTGGACAGTGGCAATCAGCCCCAGCATTTT
clone_size: few; d_call: TRBD2; v_call: TRBV11-3; j_call: TRBJ2-7; cdr3_aa: CASSTSGDEQYF; cdr3_nt: TGTGCCAGCAGCACTAGCGGGGACGAGCAGTACTTC
clone_size: NA; d_call: TRBD1; v_call: TRBV4-2; j_call: TRBJ2-2; cdr3_aa: CASSQEDRGFTGELFF; cdr3_nt: TGTGCCAGCAGCCAAGAGGACAGGGGATTCACCGGGGAGCTGTTTTTT
clone_size: NA; d_call: NA; v_call: TRBV7-8; j_call: TRBJ1-2; cdr3_aa: CASSLARGGFMYGYTF; cdr3_nt: TGTGCCAGCAGCTTAGCACGGGGGGGCTTTATGTATGGCTACACCTTC
clone_size: NA; d_call: TRBD1; v_call: TRBV5-4; j_call: TRBJ1-6; cdr3_aa: CASSMTGPAPLHF; cdr3_nt: TGTGCCAGCAGCATGACAGGGCCCGCACCCCTCCACTTT
clone_size: NA; d_call: NA; v_call: TRBV4-2; j_call: TRBJ1-6; cdr3_aa: CASRGGAGVGNSPLHF; cdr3_nt: TGTGCCAGCAGGGGAGGGGCAGGGGTAGGGAATTCACCCCTCCACTTT
clone_size: once; d_call: NA; v_call: TRBV5-1; j_call: TRBJ1-6; cdr3_aa: CASSLTPEFSFPLHF; cdr3_nt: TGCGCCAGCAGCTTGACTCCAGAATTTTCGTTTCCCCTCCACTTT
clone_size: NA; d_call: TRBD1; v_call: TRBV6-1; j_call: TRBJ1-2; cdr3_aa: CASSETGLPLYYTF; cdr3_nt: TGTGCCAGCAGCGAGACAGGGCTGCCCCTATACTACACCTTC
clone_size: few; d_call: NA; v_call: TRBV30; j_call: TRBJ1-3; cdr3_aa: CAWGSGNTIYF; cdr3_nt: TGTGCCTGGGGCTCTGGAAACACCATATATTTT
clone_size: NA; d_call: TRBD2; v_call: TRBV5-6; j_call: TRBJ2-2; cdr3_aa: CASSLAGGGAGGELFF; cdr3_nt: TGTGCCAGCAGCTTGGCCGGCGGGGGGGCCGGCGGGGAGCTGTTTTTT
clone_size: once; d_call: NA; v_call: TRBV5-4; j_call: TRBJ1-2; cdr3_aa: CASSADGRQDYGYTF; cdr3_nt: TGTGCCAGCAGCGCCGACGGGAGGCAGGACTATGGCTACACCTTC
clone_size: few; d_call: NA; v_call: TRBV11-2; j_call: TRBJ2-5; cdr3_aa: CASSLEPEETQYF; cdr3_nt: TGTGCCAGCAGCTTAGAGCCAGAAGAGACCCAGTACTTC
clone_size: few; d_call: NA; v_call: TRBV19; j_call: TRBJ1-6; cdr3_aa: CASGPGLEPLHF; cdr3_nt: TGTGCCAGTGGTCCGGGGCTCGAACCCCTCCACTTT
clone_size: NA; d_call: NA; v_call: TRBV29-1; j_call: TRBJ2-1; cdr3_aa: CSVEGDRSYNEQFF; cdr3_nt: TGCAGCGTTGAAGGAGACAGAAGTTACAATGAGCAGTTCTTC
clone_size: few; d_call: TRBD1; v_call: TRBV2; j_call: TRBJ1-4; cdr3_aa: CASRLGTVGEKLFF; cdr3_nt: TGTGCCAGCAGATTGGGGACAGTCGGCGAAAAACTGTTTTTT
clone_size: NA; d_call: NA; v_call: TRBV6-5; j_call: TRBJ2-5; cdr3_aa: CASSQRRGETQYF; cdr3_nt: TGTGCCAGCAGTCAAAGAAGGGGGGAGACCCAGTACTTC
clone_size: few; d_call: NA; v_call: TRBV7-9; j_call: TRBJ1-1; cdr3_aa: CASSLGVRSEAFF; cdr3_nt: TGTGCCAGCAGCTTAGGGGTGCGGAGTGAAGCTTTCTTT
clone_size: NA; d_call: NA; v_call: TRBV5-5; j_call: TRBJ1-1; cdr3_aa: CASSFLGGLNTEAFF; cdr3_nt: TGTGCCAGCAGCTTTCTCGGGGGCCTGAACACTGAAGCTTTCTTT
clone_size: NA; d_call: NA; v_call: TRBV9; j_call: TRBJ1-6; cdr3_aa: CASSARTEEFNSPLHF; cdr3_nt: TGTGCCAGCAGCGCCAGGACGGAAGAATTTAATTCACCCCTCCACTTT
clone_size: once; d_call: NA; v_call: TRBV2; j_call: TRBJ2-6; cdr3_aa: CASGRASSGANVLTF; cdr3_nt: TGTGCCAGCGGCCGGGCAAGCTCTGGGGCCAACGTCCTGACTTTC
clone_size: NA; d_call: TRBD2; v_call: TRBV4-3; j_call: TRBJ2-1; cdr3_aa: CASSRSTSGGDNEQFF; cdr3_nt: TGCGCCAGCAGCCGCTCTACTAGCGGGGGGGACAATGAGCAGTTCTTC
clone_size: NA; d_call: TRBD2; v_call: TRBV18; j_call: TRBJ2-2; cdr3_aa: CASSPNSGATGELFF; cdr3_nt: TGTGCCAGCTCACCTAATAGCGGGGCCACCGGGGAGCTGTTTTTT
clone_size: NA; d_call: NA; v_call: TRBV2; j_call: TRBJ1-4; cdr3_aa: CASSELAGVSGKLFF; cdr3_nt: TGTGCCAGCAGTGAACTGGCAGGGGTGTCGGGAAAACTGTTTTTT
clone_size: NA; d_call: NA; v_call: TRBV5-4; j_call: TRBJ2-5; cdr3_aa: CASSSDSKETQYF; cdr3_nt: TGTGCCAGCAGCTCTGACAGTAAAGAGACCCAGTACTTC
clone_size: NA; d_call: TRBD1; v_call: TRBV5-1; j_call: TRBJ2-6; cdr3_aa: CASSWQGAGANVLTF; cdr3_nt: TGCGCCAGCAGCTGGCAGGGGGCTGGGGCCAACGTCCTGACTTTC
clone_size: NA; d_call: TRBD2; v_call: TRBV6-7; j_call: TRBJ2-7; cdr3_aa: CASSLPGLVYEQYF; cdr3_nt: TGTGCCAGCAGCCTGCCGGGACTAGTCTACGAGCAGTACTTC
clone_size: NA; d_call: NA; v_call: TRBV18; j_call: TRBJ1-2; cdr3_aa: CASSPQDYGYTF; cdr3_nt: TGTGCCAGCTCACCACAGGATTATGGCTACACCTTC
clone_size: few; d_call: TRBD1; v_call: TRBV7-9; j_call: TRBJ1-1; cdr3_aa: CASSGRTGGNTEAFF; cdr3_nt: TGTGCCAGCAGCGGTCGGACAGGCGGGAACACTGAAGCTTTCTTT
clone_size: NA; d_call: NA; v_call: TRBV9; j_call: TRBJ1-1; cdr3_aa: CASSGDTGYEAFF; cdr3_nt: TGTGCCAGCAGCGGGGATACTGGTTATGAAGCTTTCTTT
clone_size: once; d_call: NA; v_call: TRBV6-1; j_call: TRBJ2-3; cdr3_aa: CASSKADTQYF; cdr3_nt: TGTGCCAGCAGCAAGGCAGATACGCAGTATTTT
clone_size: NA; d_call: TRBD1; v_call: TRBV5-6; j_call: TRBJ1-6; cdr3_aa: CASSQKDRGHSPLHF; cdr3_nt: TGTGCCAGCAGCCAGAAGGACAGGGGGCATTCACCCCTCCACTTT
clone_size: NA; d_call: NA; v_call: TRBV7-2; j_call: TRBJ2-7; cdr3_aa: CASSLFPTGSYEQYF; cdr3_nt: TGTGCCAGCAGCTTATTCCCGACAGGCTCCTACGAGCAGTACTTC
clone_size: NA; d_call: TRBD2; v_call: TRBV27; j_call: TRBJ2-1; cdr3_aa: CASSLLERGGHAFF; cdr3_nt: TGTGCCAGCAGTTTACTGGAGCGGGGGGGCCACGCGTTCTTC
clone_size: NA; d_call: TRBD1; v_call: TRBV9; j_call: TRBJ1-1; cdr3_aa: CASSVEGQGLTEAFF; cdr3_nt: TGTGCCAGCAGCGTAGAAGGACAGGGACTCACTGAAGCTTTCTTT
clone_size: NA; d_call: NA; v_call: TRBV6-5; j_call: TRBJ1-1; cdr3_aa: CASSYGGTGTEAFF; cdr3_nt: TGTGCCAGCAGTTACGGGGGCACGGGCACTGAAGCTTTCTTT
clone_size: NA; d_call: NA; v_call: TRBV5-6; j_call: TRBJ2-4; cdr3_aa: CASSLSTDTSRGIQYF; cdr3_nt: TGTGCCAGCAGCTTGTCTACGGACACCTCGAGAGGGATTCAGTACTTC
clone_size: NA; d_call: TRBD1; v_call: TRBV18; j_call: TRBJ1-6; cdr3_aa: CASSPGQADNSPLHF; cdr3_nt: TGTGCCAGCTCACCTGGACAGGCTGATAATTCACCCCTCCACTTT
clone_size: NA; d_call: NA; v_call: TRBV27; j_call: TRBJ1-1; cdr3_aa: CASSSAGSGTEAFF; cdr3_nt: TGTGCCAGCAGTTCTGCGGGGTCGGGGACTGAAGCTTTCTTT
clone_size: NA; d_call: NA; v_call: TRBV18; j_call: TRBJ1-1; cdr3_aa: CASSPLEALMNTEAFF; cdr3_nt: TGTGCCAGCTCACCCCTCGAGGCCTTAATGAACACTGAAGCTTTCTTT
clone_size: few; d_call: NA; v_call: TRBV25-1; j_call: TRBJ1-1; cdr3_aa: CASTATDRLNTEAFF; cdr3_nt: TGTGCCAGCACCGCGACGGACAGATTGAACACTGAAGCTTTCTTT
clone_size: NA; d_call: NA; v_call: TRBV10-1; j_call: TRBJ1-1; cdr3_aa: CANPVGRPNTEAFF; cdr3_nt: TGCGCCAACCCGGTGGGCAGGCCGAACACTGAAGCTTTCTTT
clone_size: NA; d_call: TRBD2; v_call: TRBV5-4; j_call: TRBJ2-7; cdr3_aa: CASSSGGAQSSYEQYF; cdr3_nt: TGTGCCAGCAGCTCCGGGGGGGCGCAAAGCTCCTACGAGCAGTACTTC
clone_size: NA; d_call: NA; v_call: TRBV7-9; j_call: TRBJ2-6; cdr3_aa: CASSGNVLTF; cdr3_nt: TGTGCCAGCAGCGGCAACGTCCTGACTTTC
clone_size: NA; d_call: TRBD2; v_call: TRBV19; j_call: TRBJ2-3; cdr3_aa: CASSGQTSGTDTQYF; cdr3_nt: TGTGCCAGTAGTGGTCAGACTAGCGGCACAGATACGCAGTATTTT
clone_size: NA; d_call: TRBD2; v_call: TRBV7-2; j_call: TRBJ2-5; cdr3_aa: CASSLMSGGGETQYF; cdr3_nt: TGTGCCAGCAGCTTAATGTCGGGGGGGGGAGAGACCCAGTACTTC